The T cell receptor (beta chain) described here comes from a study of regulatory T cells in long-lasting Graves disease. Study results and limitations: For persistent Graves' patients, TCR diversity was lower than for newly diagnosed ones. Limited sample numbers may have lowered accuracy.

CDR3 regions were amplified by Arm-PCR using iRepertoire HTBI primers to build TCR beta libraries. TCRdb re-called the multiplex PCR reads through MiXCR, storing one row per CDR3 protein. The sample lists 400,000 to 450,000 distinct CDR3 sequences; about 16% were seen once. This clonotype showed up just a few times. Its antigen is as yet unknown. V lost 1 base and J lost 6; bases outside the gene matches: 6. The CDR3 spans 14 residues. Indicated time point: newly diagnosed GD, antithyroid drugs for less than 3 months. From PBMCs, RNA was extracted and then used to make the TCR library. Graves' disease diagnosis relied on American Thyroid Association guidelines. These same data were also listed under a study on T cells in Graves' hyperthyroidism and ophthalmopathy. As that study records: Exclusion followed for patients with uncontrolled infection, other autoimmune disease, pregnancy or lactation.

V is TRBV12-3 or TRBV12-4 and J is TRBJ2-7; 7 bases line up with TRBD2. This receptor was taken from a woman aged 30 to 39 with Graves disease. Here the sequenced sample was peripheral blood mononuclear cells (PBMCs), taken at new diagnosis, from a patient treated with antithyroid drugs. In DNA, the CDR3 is TGTGCCAGCAGTTTAGGAAGACTAGCCGGCGAGCAGTACTTC. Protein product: CASSLGRLAGEQYF.